This entry features one TCR beta chain sequence. Its antigen is unknown. The sample originates from a study of T cell responses to AZD1222 COVID-19 vaccine. Germline V gene data show CDR1 as LNHDA and CDR2 as SQIVND (reference sequence). The V and J ends lost 5 bases and 0 bases respectively, with 14 bases between them. CDR3 length equals 16 residues. Using immunoSEQ multiplex PCR, the repertoire was profiled, and TCRdb retains in-frame clones only, with some absent. The sample holds about 76,000 clones, over 60% seen once. General observations from the study: Repertoires were obtained only post-peak T cell response. Only a handful of AZD1222 recipients tested seropositive at baseline.

The V and J genes are TRBV19 and TRBJ1-5; D is perhaps TRBD1 (5 bases). Sequenced here: peripheral blood, sampled 28 days after the second dose of the MenACWY control vaccine. The TCR comes from an adult who received the MenACWY meningococcal vaccine as a control. The CDR3 DNA sequence: TGTGCCAGTAGTCGTACAGGCGCTTATAGCAATCAGCCCCAGCATTTT. Its translation is CASSRTGAYSNQPQHF.